The present entry profiles one T cell receptor (beta chain) with its context. What it binds is not known. Trimming shortened V by 1 base and J by 0 bases, and 8 bases separated the two germline ends. Per germline, CDR1 SGHRS and CDR2 YFSETQ. The CDR3 is 15 amino acids. These data belong to a study of lymphopenia after photon versus proton radiotherapy. Study-wide results and limits: A bigger post-nadir fall in TCR diversity correlated inversely with survival time in deceased patients. Post-nadir diversity loss with photons came from oligoclonal expansion, particularly CD8+ Temra cells. Proton therapy kept repertoires fairly stable, unlike photons, which gained effector/memory cells.

Measured with immunoSEQ multiplex PCR; TCRdb has only the in-frame clones, and not every one. Of approximately 150,000 clones in the sample, 70% to 90% were seen once. This rearrangement joins TRBV5-1 to TRBJ2-1; no firm D call. The clonotype comes from a man aged 45-60 years with gastric cancer. This specimen was peripheral blood, taken from a patient treated with photon-based radiotherapy. CDR3 sequence reads: CASSLTASSYNEQFF. The DNA of the CDR3 is TGCGCCAGCAGCTTGACGGCTAGCTCCTACAATGAGCAGTTCTTC.